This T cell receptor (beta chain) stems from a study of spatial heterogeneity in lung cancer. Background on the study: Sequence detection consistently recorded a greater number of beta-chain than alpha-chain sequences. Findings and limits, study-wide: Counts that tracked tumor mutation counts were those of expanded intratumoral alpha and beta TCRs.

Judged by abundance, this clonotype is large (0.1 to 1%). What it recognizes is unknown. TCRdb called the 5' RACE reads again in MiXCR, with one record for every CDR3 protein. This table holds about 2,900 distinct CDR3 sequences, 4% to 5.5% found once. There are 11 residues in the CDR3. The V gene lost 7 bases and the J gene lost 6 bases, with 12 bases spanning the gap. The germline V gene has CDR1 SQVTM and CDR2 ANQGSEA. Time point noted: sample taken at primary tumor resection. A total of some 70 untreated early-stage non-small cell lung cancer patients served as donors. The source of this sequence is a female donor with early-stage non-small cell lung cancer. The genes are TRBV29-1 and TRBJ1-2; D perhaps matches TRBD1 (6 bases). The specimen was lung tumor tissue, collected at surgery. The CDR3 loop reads CSAREGDGYTF. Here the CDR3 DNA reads TGCAGCGCAAGAGAGGGGGATGGCTACACCTTC.